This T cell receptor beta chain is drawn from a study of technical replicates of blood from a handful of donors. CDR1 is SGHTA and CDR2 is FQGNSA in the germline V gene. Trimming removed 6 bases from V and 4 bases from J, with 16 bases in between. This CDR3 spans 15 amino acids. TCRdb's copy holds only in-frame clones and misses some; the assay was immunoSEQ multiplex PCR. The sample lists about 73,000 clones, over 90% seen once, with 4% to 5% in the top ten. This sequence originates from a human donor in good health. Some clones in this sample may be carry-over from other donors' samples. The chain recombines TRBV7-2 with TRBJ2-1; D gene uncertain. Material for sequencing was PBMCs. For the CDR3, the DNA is TGTGCCAGCAGTCCCGGGTTTTTTCCTTACAATGAGCAGTTCTTC. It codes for CASSPGFFPYNEQFF.